This TCR beta chain was captured by sequencing in a study of cytomegalovirus exposure and HLA in healthy donors. Concerning this clone: Its antigen is not identified.

The PCR employed 60 Vbeta primers together with 13 Jbeta primers. Libraries were prepared by immunoSEQ multiplex PCR; TCRdb keeps only in-frame clonotypes and omits some of them. This table holds approximately 120,000 clones, more than 60% found once. Overall study findings and caveats: There were reportedly fewer N-insertions in an Asian-associated ancestry cluster than the approximately 640-donor mean, in a later analysis.

CDR3 length equals 14 residues. Germline V gene data show CDR1 as MNHNS and CDR2 as SASEGT. V was clipped by 6 bases and J by 1 base; unmatched bases: 4. The sequence derives from a woman in her sixties or seventies in good health and CMV-seropositive. The sequenced sample consisted of PBMCs. V is TRBV6-1 and J is TRBJ1-2; TRBD1 matches 8 bases. This CDR3 reads CASSQGAGNYGYTF. CDR3 in DNA: TGTGCCAGCAGCCAGGGGGCGGGTAACTATGGCTACACCTTC.